The 29 T cell receptor beta chains below were found in one sample sequenced in a study of blood T cell repertoires in COVID-19. Profiled with immunoSEQ multiplex PCR; TCRdb holds only in-frame clones, not every one. The sample carries 200,000 to 250,000 clones, roughly 80% recorded once. The sequencing sample was made of peripheral blood. These receptors all stem from a woman in her 70s with acute or convalescent COVID-19.

The chain recombines TRBV5-1 with TRBJ2-2; 7 bases are shared with TRBD2. The CDR3 is 16 amino acids. J was trimmed by 1 base and V by 4 bases; bases with no gene match: 7. CDR1 is SGHRS and CDR2 is YFSETQ in the germline V gene. The CDR3 region has the DNA TGCGCCAGCAGCCGAGCGGGGCCTCTGAACACCGGGGAGCTGTTTTTT. Translated: CASSRAGPLNTGELFF.

The chain combines TRBV16 with TRBJ1-4; 7 positions agree with TRBD1. This CDR3 is 15 amino acids long. The V segment lost 8 bases and the J segment 2 bases; nucleotides outside the gene matches: 8. CDR1 is KGHSY, CDR2 FQNENV, per germline. CDR3 sequence: CASSPTGWTNEKLFF. The CDR3 nucleotides are TGTGCCAGCTCCCCGACAGGGTGGACTAATGAAAAACTGTTTTTT.

The chain combines TRBV12-3 or TRBV12-4 with TRBJ2-7; 8 nucleotides align to TRBD2. The ends lost 7 bases at V and 2 bases at J; junction bases unmatched: 4. This CDR3 contains 13 residues. Here the CDR3 reads CASTIAGTYEQYF. The CDR3 bases are TGTGCCAGCACCATAGCGGGGACCTACGAGCAGTACTTC.

CDR3 DNA sequence: TGTGCCAGCAGCTTAACTCCTTCGGGCGAGCAGTACTTC. It specifies CASSLTPSGEQYF. This sequence joins TRBV7-3 and TRBJ2-7; the D is unclear. CDR1 is SGHTA and CDR2 is FQGTGA in the germline V gene. Trimming left V 0 bases short and J 6 bases short, with 9 bases between. The CDR3 totals 13 residues.

This sequence joins TRBV27 and TRBJ1-5; D gene uncertain. Trimming removed 6 bases at V and 4 bases at J, with 19 bases between. This CDR3 contains 16 residues. Germline V lookup: CDR1 MNHEY, CDR2 SMNVEV (reference sequence). CDR3 residues: CASRAYRPPFNQPQHF. The CDR3 DNA reads TGTGCCAGCAGAGCGTACCGGCCTCCTTTTAATCAGCCCCAGCATTTT.

The V gene is TRBV6-6, the J gene TRBJ2-7; TRBD2 agrees at 11 bases. CDR1 is MNHNY and CDR2 is SVGAGI in the germline V gene (reference sequence). The ends lost 7 bases at V and 1 base at J; junction bases unmatched: 6. The CDR3 is made up of 15 amino acids. CDR3 in amino acids: CASTPGTSGSYEQYF. Written as DNA, the CDR3 is TGTGCCAGCACCCCGGGGACTAGCGGTTCCTACGAGCAGTACTTC.

The chain recombines TRBV28 with TRBJ2-7, with TRBD1 identical over 8 bases. J gave up 3 bases and V 3 bases, and 7 bases lay outside the gene matches. The V gene's germline CDR1 is MDHEN and CDR2 SYDVKM. The CDR3 runs 15 residues. CDR3 coding DNA: TGTGCCAGCAGTTTCATCCCGGGACAGGACTACGAGCAGTACTTC. It is translated as CASSFIPGQDYEQYF.

The chain combines TRBV5-1 with TRBJ1-1, with TRBD1 matching 7 bases. The CDR3 totals 14 residues. The V segment lost 5 bases and the J segment 3 bases; nucleotides outside the gene matches: 7. Germline V gene sequence: CDR1 SGHRS, CDR2 YFSETQ. CDR3 amino acids: CASSRDSEYTEAFF. Here the CDR3 DNA reads TGCGCCAGCAGTCGGGACAGCGAATACACTGAAGCTTTCTTT.

The chain employs TRBV27 and TRBJ2-7; 8 bases are a match to TRBD2. V lost 4 bases, J lost 6 bases, and 5 bases stayed unmatched. This CDR3 has 13 residues. In germline, CDR1 is MNHEY, CDR2 SMNVEV (reference sequence). The CDR3 protein is CASSSGTRGEQYF. For the CDR3, the DNA is TGTGCCAGCAGTTCCGGGACTAGAGGCGAGCAGTACTTC.

The chain carries TRBV5-1 and TRBJ2-1; the D gene is possibly TRBD1 (7 bases). Trimming pared 3 bases from V and 3 bases from J, leaving 13 bases between. CDR1 and CDR2 from the germline V gene are SGHRS and YFSETQ. The CDR3 loop spans 15 amino acids. The CDR3 DNA sequence: TGCGCCAGCAGCTCAGGGGGGTCCTACTACAATGAGCAGTTCTTC. Translation gives CASSSGGSYYNEQFF.

This clone was picked up one time. The chain carries TRBV18 and TRBJ2-1, with D tentatively TRBD1 (5 bases). V shed 3 bases and J shed 6 bases, with 9 bases lying between them. The CDR3 consists of 13 residues. CDR1 and CDR2 (germline): KGHSH, LQKENI. CDR3 coding DNA: TGTGCCAGCTCACCTAGCAGGGCCAATGAGCAGTTCTTC. Translation: CASSPSRANEQFF.

CDR3 coding DNA: TGTGCCAGCAGCTTAGGAACCCCAGTCATGAACACTGAAGCTTTCTTT. Protein product: CASSLGTPVMNTEAFF. The chain links TRBV7-9 to TRBJ1-1; no firm D call. CDR1 is SEHNR, CDR2 FQNEAQ, per germline (reference sequence). The CDR3 is 16 residues long. Trimming took 1 base from V and 0 from J, leaving 12 bases between them.

In DNA, the CDR3 is TGTGCCAGCAGCTGGGCGGCTAGCGGGAGAGCGAATGAGCAGTTCTTC. This sequence encodes CASSWAASGRANEQFF. This chain uses TRBV6-4 with TRBJ2-1, with 10 bases fitting TRBD2. The CDR3 length is 16 residues. Germline V gene sequence: CDR1 MRHNA, CDR2 SNTAGT. V shed 6 bases, J shed 7 bases, and the junction held 12 bases outside the gene matches.

The gene calls are TRBV14 and TRBJ1-1; 8 bases align to TRBD1. This CDR3 comprises 15 residues. Germline CDR1 and CDR2: SGHDN and FVKESK. The V and J ends lost 3 bases and 5 bases, in that order; junction bases with no gene match: 8. CDR3 sequence reads: CASSQGQATRTEAFF. CDR3 in DNA: TGTGCCAGCAGCCAGGGACAGGCGACGAGGACTGAAGCTTTCTTT. Variable domain in full (rest from reference TRBV14 and TRBJ1-1): EAGVTQFPSHSVIEKGQTVTLRCDPISGHDNLYWYRRVMGKEIKFLLHFVKESKQDESGMPNNRFLAERTGGTYSTLKVQPAELEDSGVYFCASSQGQATRTEAFFGQGTRLTVV.

The chain combines TRBV6-5 with TRBJ2-7; the D is unclear. Germline CDR1 and CDR2: MNHEY and SVGAGI. Trimming pared 4 bases from V and 1 base from J, leaving 17 bases between. The length of the CDR3 is 16 residues. This chain's CDR3 is CASSSAPGAKSYEQYF. In DNA, the CDR3 is TGTGCCAGCAGTTCCGCGCCGGGTGCTAAATCCTACGAGCAGTACTTC.

This clone appeared a single time. This sequence joins TRBV10-3 and TRBJ1-3, with D perhaps matching TRBD1 (5 bases). The germline CDR1 and CDR2 sequences are ENHRY and SYGVKD. V was clipped by 1 base and J by 0 bases, with 13 bases between them. This CDR3 region has 17 residues. The DNA for the CDR3 is TGTGCCATCAGTGAGTGGGGCAGAGGATACTCTGGAAACACCATATATTTT. This sequence encodes CAISEWGRGYSGNTIYF.

V usage is TRBV6-5 and J usage is TRBJ1-4; a weak D match, TRBD1 (5 bases). The V gene's germline CDR1 is MNHEY and CDR2 SVGAGI. This CDR3 has 15 residues. Trimming removed 0 bases from V and 7 bases from J, with 12 bases in between. The CDR3 DNA sequence: TGTGCCAGCAGTTACTCAGGGACGGGGGGTGAAAAACTGTTTTTT. This translates into CASSYSGTGGEKLFF.

The genes are TRBV19 and TRBJ1-5, with a tentative D call TRBD1 (5 bases). CDR1 is LNHDA and CDR2 is SQIVND in the germline V gene (reference sequence). This CDR3 has 12 residues. Trimming stripped 4 bases from V and 5 bases from J, with 6 bases between. In DNA form, the CDR3 reads TGTGCCAGTAGTAAAGGGGATCAGCCCCAGCATTTT. Amino acid sequence: CASSKGDQPQHF.

This chain links TRBV5-1 with TRBJ2-7; 11 bases map to TRBD2. The junction had 4 bases not matched to a gene; V was cut back by 2 bases and J by 3 bases. Germline V gene data show CDR1 as SGHRS and CDR2 as YFSETQ. The CDR3 extends over 15 amino acids. CDR3 residues: CASSFSGTSGYEQYF. The CDR3 region has the DNA TGCGCCAGCAGCTTCTCCGGGACTAGCGGCTACGAGCAGTACTTC.

The chain combines TRBV30 with TRBJ1-1; tentatively, D is TRBD1 (6 bases). V dropped 4 bases and J dropped 7 bases, with 13 bases sitting between them. The CDR3 runs to 12 residues. Germline V gene data show CDR1 as GTSNPN and CDR2 as SVGIG (reference sequence). Here the CDR3 reads CAWTGTSIEAFF. In DNA form, the CDR3 reads TGTGCCTGGACCGGGACATCCATTGAAGCTTTCTTT.

The chain uses TRBV27 and TRBJ1-1, with TRBD1 as a possible D gene (5 bases). The length of the CDR3 is 15 residues. The V and J ends lost 2 bases and 1 base respectively, with 11 bases between them. Germline V gene data show CDR1 as MNHEY and CDR2 as SMNVEV (reference sequence). CDR3 in amino acids: CASSLRGDRNTEAFF. In DNA form, the CDR3 reads TGTGCCAGCAGTTTAAGGGGCGACAGGAACACTGAAGCTTTCTTT.

The chain links TRBV28 to TRBJ1-1; TRBD1 is a possible D gene (5 bases). The length of the CDR3 is 14 residues. CDR1 is MDHEN and CDR2 is SYDVKM in the germline V gene. V was cut by 3 bases and J by 3 bases, with 11 bases left in between. The CDR3 loop reads CASSFGGEYTEAFF. CDR3 bases: TGTGCCAGCAGTTTTGGGGGGGAGTACACTGAAGCTTTCTTT.

For the CDR3, the DNA is TGTGCCAGCTCGGGACTGAGCACCGGGGAGCTGTTTTTT. Translated, it gives CASSGLSTGELFF. The chain combines TRBV18 with TRBJ2-2; tentative D call: TRBD2 (6 bases). Germline V gene sequence: CDR1 KGHSH, CDR2 LQKENI. The CDR3 covers 13 residues. Deletions cut 6 bases from V and 4 bases from J, with 9 bases between.

The rearrangement links TRBV2 to TRBJ1-5; 7 bases fit TRBD1. Germline lookup yields CDR1 SNHLY and CDR2 FYNNEI. J gave up 6 bases and V 8 bases, and 13 bases lay outside the gene matches. The CDR3 consists of 15 residues. The CDR3 region is CASSWGQGVGQPQHF. CDR3 sequence (DNA): TGTGCCAGCTCCTGGGGGCAGGGGGTCGGTCAGCCCCAGCATTTT.

This chain connects TRBV7-3 to TRBJ2-1; a possible D gene is TRBD2 (5 bases). Between the trimmed V and J ends, which lost 4 bases and 3 bases, there was a span of 13 bases. The CDR3 is 15 residues long. Per the germline V gene, CDR1 is SGHTA and CDR2 is FQGTGA. The CDR3 DNA sequence: TGTGCCAGCAGCTCGGTGGCTAGCAGCTACAATGAGCAGTTCTTC. This gives the protein CASSSVASSYNEQFF.

This chain links TRBV7-9 with TRBJ1-1, with TRBD1 as a possible D gene (6 bases). V lost 5 bases and J 4 bases, leaving 14 bases between the germline ends. Germline loops: CDR1 SEHNR, CDR2 FQNEAQ (reference sequence). CDR3 length equals 14 residues. CDR3 nucleotide sequence: TGTGCCAGCAGCCTCGGAGTAGGGGGCACTGAAGCTTTCTTT. The encoded protein is CASSLGVGGTEAFF.

This clone has a single count. CDR3: CASSFRLAGLRSYNEQFF. As DNA, the CDR3 is TGCGCCAGCAGCTTCCGACTAGCGGGACTCCGCTCCTACAATGAGCAGTTCTTC. V is TRBV5-1 and J is TRBJ2-1; 11 bases map to TRBD2. CDR1 and CDR2 (germline): SGHRS, YFSETQ. V was clipped by 2 bases and J by 0 bases; unmatched bases: 7. The CDR3 is made up of 18 amino acids.

This clone occurred a few times. The CDR3, as DNA: TGCGCCAGCAGAGCTAGCGGGAGTAGCTCCTACGAGCAGTACTTC. It specifies CASRASGSSSYEQYF. The J gene is TRBJ2-7, the V gene TRBV4-1, with 10 bases that match TRBD2. Unmatched junction bases numbered 5, after V lost 6 bases and J lost 0 bases. CDR3 size: 15 residues. The germline gives CDR1 MGHRA, CDR2 YSYEKL.

This clone was seen more than once but under ten times. CDR3 sequence: CASSLAQGRANYGYTF. The CDR3 DNA sequence: TGTGCCAGCAGCTTGGCGCAGGGTCGGGCTAACTATGGCTACACCTTC. The chain has TRBV5-6 and TRBJ1-2, with TRBD1 as a possible D gene (5 bases). The CDR3 has 16 residues. Germline CDR1 and CDR2: SGHDT and YYEEEE. The V gene lost 0 bases and the J gene lost 0 bases, with 12 bases spanning the gap.